This TCR beta chain was recorded in a study of T cells in localized non-small cell lung cancer. A note on this clone: Its antigen is unknown. The junction shows a germline mismatch at one end, possibly a read error.

Broader study findings: Patients showing higher blood T cell density tended to see longer overall survival. Appearance in adjacent lung was seen for a median roughly 56 of the top 100 tumor clones. T cell clonality was highest in uninvolved adjacent lung, above tumor.

The table came from immunoSEQ multiplex PCR; TCRdb's copy has only in-frame clones and leaves some out. Of approximately 33,000 clones in the sample, roughly nine tenths were seen once. This CDR3 is 14 amino acids long. The germline V gene encodes CDR1 LNHDA and CDR2 SQIVND (reference sequence). This receptor was taken from a woman aged 35 to 70 with stage I lung adenocarcinoma. The chain joins TRBV19 to TRBJ2-7, with D possibly called TRBD1 or TRBD2 (5 bases each). Specimen: peripheral blood, collected before any cancer treatment. CDR3 DNA sequence: TGTGCCAGTAGTCGGTCGCCGGCCTTAGGGGAGCAGTGCTTC. As protein: CASSRSPALGEQCF.